In its sample, the clone carrying this T cell receptor beta chain was seen many times. Its antigen is currently unknown. The data were taken from a study of glioma-infiltrating T cells. Findings and caveats of the study: Very few CDR3 sequences were shared between tissue and blood. Non-neoplastic patients had below-expected tissue-blood divergence, while all gliomas exceeded expectation.

TCR alpha and beta CDR3 regions were amplified from RNA using iRepertoire nested multiplex PCR. For one-step reverse transcription and amplification, about 90-450 ng of tissue mRNA or PBMC total RNA was used. One entry per CDR3 protein results from TCRdb running MiXCR on the multiplex PCR reads. This repertoire shows 100,000 to 150,000 distinct CDR3 sequences, roughly 25% found once; its top ten account for 13% to 15%. Input material: glioma tissue, nonneoplastic brain tissue, or PBMCs (not recorded which). The sequence was obtained from a human donor with low-grade glioma or glioblastoma, undergoing nonglioma brain surgery, or in good health (not recorded which).

Here the CDR3 DNA reads TGCAGTGCTGGAAAGACAGGGAGGAATGAGCAGTTCTTC. The encoded protein is CSAGKTGRNEQFF. The chain employs TRBV20-1 and TRBJ2-1; maybe TRBD1 (7 bases). The CDR3 sequence is 13 residues long. Germline V gene sequence: CDR1 DFQATT, CDR2 SNEGSKA (reference sequence). Trimming cost V 5 bases and J 7 bases, with 15 bases left between them.